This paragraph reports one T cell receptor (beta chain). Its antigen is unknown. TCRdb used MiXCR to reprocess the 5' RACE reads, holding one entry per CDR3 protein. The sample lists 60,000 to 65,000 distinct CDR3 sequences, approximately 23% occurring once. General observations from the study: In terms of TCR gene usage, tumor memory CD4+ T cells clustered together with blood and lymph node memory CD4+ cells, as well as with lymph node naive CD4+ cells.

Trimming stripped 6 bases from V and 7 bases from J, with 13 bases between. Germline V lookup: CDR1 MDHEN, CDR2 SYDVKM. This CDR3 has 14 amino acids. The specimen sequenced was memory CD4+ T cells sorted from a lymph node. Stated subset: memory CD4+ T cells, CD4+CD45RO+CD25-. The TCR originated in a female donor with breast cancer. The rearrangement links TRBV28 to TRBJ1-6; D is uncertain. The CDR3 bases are TGTGCCAGCAGAACCGCTCCGGAGAATTCACCCCTCCACTTT. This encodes CASRTAPENSPLHF.